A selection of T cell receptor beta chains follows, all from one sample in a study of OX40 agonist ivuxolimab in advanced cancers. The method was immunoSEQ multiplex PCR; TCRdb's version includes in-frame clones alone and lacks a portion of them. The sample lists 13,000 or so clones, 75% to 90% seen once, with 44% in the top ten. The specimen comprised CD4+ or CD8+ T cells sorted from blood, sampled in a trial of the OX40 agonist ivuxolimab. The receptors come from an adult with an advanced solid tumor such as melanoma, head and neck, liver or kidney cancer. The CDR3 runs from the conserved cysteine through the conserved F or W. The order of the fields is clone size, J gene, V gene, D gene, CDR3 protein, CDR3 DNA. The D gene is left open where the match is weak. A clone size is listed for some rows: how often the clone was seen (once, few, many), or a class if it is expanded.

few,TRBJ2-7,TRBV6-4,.,CASSDSDFPRNSGKRSYEQYF,TGTGCCAGCAGTGACTCGGACTTTCCGAGAAATTCAGGGAAACGCTCCTACGAGCAGTACTTC
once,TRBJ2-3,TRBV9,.,CASSVGDGTSTDTQYF,TGTGCCAGCAGCGTAGGTGATGGAACTAGCACAGATACGCAGTATTTT
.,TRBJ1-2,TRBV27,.,CASSSHDDRSWGYTF,TGTGCCAGCAGTTCTCATGACGACAGGTCGTGGGGCTACACCTTC
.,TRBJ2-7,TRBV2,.,CASERRGGTAEQYF,TGTGCCAGCGAACGGAGAGGAGGGACGGCCGAGCAGTACTTC
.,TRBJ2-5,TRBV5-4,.,CASSFTQETQYF,TGTGCCAGCAGCTTCACACAAGAGACCCAGTACTTC
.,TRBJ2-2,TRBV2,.,CASSYGTGELFF,TGTGCCAGCAGTTATGGGACCGGGGAGCTGTTTTTT
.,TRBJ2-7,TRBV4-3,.,CASSQDEGSAYEQYF,TGCGCCAGCAGCCAAGATGAGGGTTCGGCCTACGAGCAGTACTTC
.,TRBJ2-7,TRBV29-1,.,CSALTRESYEQYF,TGCAGCGCTTTGACCAGGGAATCCTACGAGCAGTACTTC
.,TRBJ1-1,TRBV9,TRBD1,CASSVSGTGLNTEAFF,TGTGCCAGCAGCGTCTCCGGGACAGGGCTGAACACTGAAGCTTTCTTT
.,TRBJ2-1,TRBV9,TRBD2,CASSPSGGTSYNEQFF,TGTGCCAGCAGCCCTAGCGGGGGAACTTCCTACAATGAGCAGTTCTTC
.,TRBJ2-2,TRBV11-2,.,CASSQGTGELFF,TGTGCCAGCAGCCAAGGGACCGGGGAGCTGTTTTTT
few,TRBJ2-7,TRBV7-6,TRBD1,CASSPYPGTGDYEQYF,TGTGCCAGCAGCCCCTATCCCGGGACAGGGGACTACGAGCAGTACTTC
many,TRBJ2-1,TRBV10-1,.,CASSPFNIDDRRGYNEQFF,TGCGCCAGCAGTCCTTTTAATATTGACGACAGAAGGGGCTACAATGAGCAGTTCTTC
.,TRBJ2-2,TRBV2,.,CASSERRAPTGELFF,TGTGCCAGCAGTGAACGGCGGGCCCCCACCGGGGAGCTGTTTTTT
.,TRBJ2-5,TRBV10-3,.,CAISVGQLGETQYF,TGTGCCATCAGTGTGGGACAACTAGGGGAGACCCAGTACTTC
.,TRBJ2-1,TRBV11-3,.,CASSLRVGPLGGEQFF,TGTGCCAGCAGCTTGAGGGTAGGGCCCCTCGGAGGTGAGCAGTTCTTC
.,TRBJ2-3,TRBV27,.,CASRSVTDTQYF,TGTGCCAGCAGGAGCGTCACAGATACGCAGTATTTT
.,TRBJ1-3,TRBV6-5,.,CASRPGRTSGNTIYF,TGTGCCAGCAGACCTGGACGGACCTCTGGAAACACCATATATTTT
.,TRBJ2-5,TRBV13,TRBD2,CASSLTGGPRETQYF,TGTGCCAGCAGCCTGACGGGAGGGCCCAGAGAGACCCAGTACTTC
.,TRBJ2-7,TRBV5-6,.,CASSLGTVSSYEQYF,TGTGCCAGCAGCCTTGGGACGGTAAGCTCCTACGAGCAGTACTTC
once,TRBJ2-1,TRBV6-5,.,CASSLADEQFF,TGTGCCAGCAGTCTAGCTGATGAGCAGTTCTTC
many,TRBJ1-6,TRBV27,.,CASTSGTYNSPLHF,TGTGCCAGCACATCGGGGACTTATAATTCACCCCTCCACTTT
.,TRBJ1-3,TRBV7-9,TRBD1,CASSHDTGGTGNTIYF,TGTGCCAGCAGCCACGACACAGGGGGCACTGGAAACACCATATATTTT
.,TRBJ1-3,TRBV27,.,CASSIRGSGNTIYF,TGTGCCAGCAGTATCAGGGGCTCTGGAAACACCATATATTTT
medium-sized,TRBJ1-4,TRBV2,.,CASSESRKPTEKLFF,TGTGCCAGCAGTGAATCGAGAAAACCCACTGAAAAACTGTTTTTT
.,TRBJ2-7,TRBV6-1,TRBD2,CASSPRGGIYEQYF,TGTGCCAGCAGTCCCCGGGGGGGGATCTACGAGCAGTACTTC
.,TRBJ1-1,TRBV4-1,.,CASSRVATGNTEAFF,TGCGCCAGCAGCCGGGTCGCTACGGGGAACACTGAAGCTTTCTTT
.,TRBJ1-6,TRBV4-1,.,CASSHQSSGSPLHF,TGCGCCAGCAGCCATCAAAGTTCGGGTTCACCCCTCCACTTT
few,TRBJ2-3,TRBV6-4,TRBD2,CASSRTSEGDTQYF,TGTGCCAGCAGTAGGACTAGCGAGGGAGATACGCAGTATTTT
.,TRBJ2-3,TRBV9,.,CASSVRSSGATDTQYF,TGTGCCAGCAGCGTAAGGAGTAGTGGGGCCACAGATACGCAGTATTTT
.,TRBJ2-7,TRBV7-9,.,CASSASTGRSSYEQYF,TGTGCCAGCAGCGCATCGACAGGGAGGAGCTCCTACGAGCAGTACTTC
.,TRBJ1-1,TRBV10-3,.,CAISDRERGTEAFF,TGTGCCATCAGTGATAGAGAACGGGGGACTGAAGCTTTCTTT
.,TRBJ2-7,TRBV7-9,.,CASSPRSGPYEQYF,TGTGCCAGCAGCCCGAGATCGGGGCCCTACGAGCAGTACTTC
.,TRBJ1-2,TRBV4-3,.,CASSYRGGRDGYTF,TGCGCCAGCAGCTACCGGGGGGGGCGTGATGGCTACACCTTC
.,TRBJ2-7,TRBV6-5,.,CASSQGLSRGEQYF,TGTGCCAGCAGTCAAGGACTAAGTAGAGGCGAGCAGTACTTC
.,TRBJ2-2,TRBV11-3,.,CASSLMRGELFF,TGTGCCAGCAGCTTGATGAGAGGGGAGCTGTTTTTT
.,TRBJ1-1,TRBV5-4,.,CASSYDEDTEAFF,TGTGCCAGCAGCTATGACGAGGACACTGAAGCTTTCTTT
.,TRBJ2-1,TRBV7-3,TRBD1,CASSLGQGIDNEQFF,TGTGCCAGCAGCTTGGGACAGGGGATCGACAATGAGCAGTTCTTC
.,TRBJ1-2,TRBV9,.,CASSVGNGYTF,TGTGCCAGCAGCGTCGGCAATGGCTACACCTTC
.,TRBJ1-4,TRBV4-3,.,CASSQEIRRKLFF,TGCGCCAGCAGCCAAGAGATAAGGAGAAAACTGTTTTTT
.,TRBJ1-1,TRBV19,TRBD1,CASSMTGSTEAFF,TGTGCCAGTAGTATGACAGGGAGCACTGAAGCTTTCTTT
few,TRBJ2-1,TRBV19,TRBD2,CASSPTPGLAGVYNEQFF,TGTGCCAGTAGCCCAACCCCAGGACTAGCGGGAGTTTACAATGAGCAGTTCTTC
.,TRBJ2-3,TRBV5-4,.,CASSLVGGHSTDTQYF,TGTGCCAGCAGCTTGGTAGGGGGGCACAGCACAGATACGCAGTATTTT
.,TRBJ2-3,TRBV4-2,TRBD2,CASSQDWASGGAQGTDTQYF,TGTGCCAGCAGCCAAGATTGGGCAAGCGGGGGGGCACAAGGTACAGATACGCAGTATTTT
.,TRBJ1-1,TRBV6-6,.,CASSYSWEVGTEAFF,TGTGCCAGCAGTTACTCGTGGGAAGTGGGGACTGAAGCTTTCTTT
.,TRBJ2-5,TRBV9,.,CASSVDSGGARTQYF,TGTGCCAGCAGCGTAGATAGTGGGGGAGCGAGGACCCAGTACTTC
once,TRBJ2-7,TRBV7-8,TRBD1,CASSSGQGPSYEQYF,TGTGCCAGCAGCTCAGGACAGGGCCCTTCCTACGAGCAGTACTTC